The T cell receptor (beta chain) under discussion was sequenced for a study of T cell responses to AZD1222 COVID-19 vaccine. Clones were sequenced by immunoSEQ multiplex PCR, and TCRdb holds only the in-frame ones, with some missing. The sample contains about 150,000 clones, 92% of which appear only once. A remark on this clone: The antigen remains unidentified.

V was shortened by 2 bases and J by 0 bases, with 13 bases between the two germline ends. Germline V gives CDR1 SQVTM, CDR2 ANQGSEA. This CDR3 spans 15 amino acids. Study-level points and caveats: Regions 160-218 and 743-854 held dominance among vaccine-associated CD4 TCRs, which spanned spike.

The material sequenced was peripheral blood, taken 28 days after the second AZD1222 dose. V gene TRBV29-1 combines with J gene TRBJ1-1; no clear D. This clonotype was obtained from an adult who received the AZD1222 COVID-19 vaccine. CDR3 region: CSVELRQALNTEAFF. The DNA for the CDR3 is TGCAGCGTTGAATTGCGGCAGGCCCTGAACACTGAAGCTTTCTTT.